This note documents a single T cell receptor beta chain sequence. This may be a read error: a much more frequent sequence differs by one nucleotide. The second PCR ran roughly 6 to 11 cycles with a sample-barcoded 5' primer and J-beta primers. TCRdb fed the 5' RACE reads into MiXCR, producing one record per CDR3 protein. Of about 840,000 distinct CDR3 sequences detected, roughly 29% appear once; the ten largest clones hold 10% to 13%. This entry is derived from a study of blood T cells in healthy people across ages. V was trimmed by 6 bases and J by 6 bases, leaving 12 bases between them. The CDR3 has 13 amino acids. Healthy Caucasians from Russia aged about 6 to 90 served as donors. No fewer than 6 million PBMCs went into each sample. The data also belong to a second study, concerning T cells of mothers and their children.

The sequencing sample was made of blood. This TCR came from a middle-aged woman in good health. This sequence joins TRBV12-3 or TRBV12-4 and TRBJ2-1, with D possibly TRBD2 on 6 matching bases. DNA for the CDR3: TGTGCCAGCAGCCGGGACTGGGGCAATGAGCAGTTCTTC. Amino acids: CASSRDWGNEQFF.